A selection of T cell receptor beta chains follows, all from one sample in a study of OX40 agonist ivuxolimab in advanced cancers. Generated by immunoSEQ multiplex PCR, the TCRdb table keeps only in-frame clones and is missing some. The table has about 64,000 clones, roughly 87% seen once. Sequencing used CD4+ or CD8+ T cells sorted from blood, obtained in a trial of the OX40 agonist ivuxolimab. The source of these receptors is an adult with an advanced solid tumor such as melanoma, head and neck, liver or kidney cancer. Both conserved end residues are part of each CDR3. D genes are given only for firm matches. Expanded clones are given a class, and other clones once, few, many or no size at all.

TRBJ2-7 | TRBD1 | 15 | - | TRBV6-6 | CASRTGTGLSYEQYF | TGTGCCAGCAGAACCGGGACAGGGCTCTCCTACGAGCAGTACTTC
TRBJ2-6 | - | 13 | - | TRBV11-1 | CASSITGANVLTF | TGTGCCAGCAGTATCACTGGGGCCAACGTCCTGACTTTC
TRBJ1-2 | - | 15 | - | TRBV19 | CASSFGPRARDGYTF | TGTGCCAGTAGTTTCGGCCCTAGGGCTAGGGACGGCTACACCTTC
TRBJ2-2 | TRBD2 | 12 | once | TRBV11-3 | CASSLEAGGMFF | TGTGCCAGCAGCTTAGAAGCGGGAGGGATGTTTTTT
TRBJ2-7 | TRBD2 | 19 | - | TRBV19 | CASSKTGTSGRSDSREQYF | TGTGCCAGTAGTAAAACCGGGACTAGCGGGAGATCCGACTCTCGCGAGCAGTACTTC
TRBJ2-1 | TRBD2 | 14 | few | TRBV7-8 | CASSASITSAEQFF | TGTGCCAGCAGCGCGTCGATTACTAGCGCTGAGCAGTTCTTC
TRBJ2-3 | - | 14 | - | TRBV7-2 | CASSLRSSTDTQYF | TGTGCCAGCAGCTTAAGGAGCAGCACAGATACGCAGTATTTT
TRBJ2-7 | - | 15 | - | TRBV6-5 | CASSPRVGRRDEQYF | TGTGCCAGCAGCCCCCGAGTGGGCAGAAGGGACGAGCAGTACTTC
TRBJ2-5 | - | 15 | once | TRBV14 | CASSRALPGRETQYF | TGTGCCAGCAGTAGAGCTTTACCGGGACGGGAGACCCAGTACTTC
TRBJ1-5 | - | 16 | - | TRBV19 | CASSMRETGTGQPQHF | TGTGCCAGTAGTATGCGGGAAACAGGGACTGGTCAGCCCCAGCATTTT
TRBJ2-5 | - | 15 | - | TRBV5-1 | CASSLAGRFEETQYF | TGCGCCAGCAGCTTGGCAGGGAGATTTGAAGAGACCCAGTACTTC
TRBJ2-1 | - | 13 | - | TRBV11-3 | CASSLGFVGEQFF | TGTGCCAGCAGCTTAGGGTTTGTCGGGGAGCAGTTCTTC
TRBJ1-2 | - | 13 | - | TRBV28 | CASSPTQNYGYTF | TGTGCCAGCAGCCCTACACAGAACTATGGCTACACCTTC
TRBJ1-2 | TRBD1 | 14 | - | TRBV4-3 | CASSQLQGPYGYTF | TGCGCCAGCAGCCAATTACAGGGGCCCTATGGCTACACCTTC
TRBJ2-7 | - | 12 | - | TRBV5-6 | CASSLLAYEQYF | TGTGCCAGCAGCTTGCTCGCCTACGAGCAGTACTTC
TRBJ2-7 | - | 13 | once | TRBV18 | CASSPPSGREQYF | TGTGCCAGCTCACCACCAAGCGGCCGGGAGCAGTACTTC